This T cell receptor beta chain derives from a study of T cells after yellow fever vaccination. This clonotype was picked up many times. The V and J ends lost 5 bases and 0 bases respectively, with 5 bases between them. The length of the CDR3 is 13 residues. In TCRdb, the 5' RACE reads were re-called with MiXCR into one record per CDR3 protein. Of under 50,000 distinct CDR3 sequences in the sample, around 6.5% are singletons; the top ten hold about 10%. This clonotype was sampled from a man in his thirties or forties who received the YFV17D yellow fever vaccine. The chain joins TRBV12-3 or TRBV12-4 to TRBJ1-5, with D unresolved. This material consisted of PBMCs, either bulk or a sorted T-cell subset (CD4+, CD8+, memory, or dextramer-sorted; not recorded which), taken 45 days after the yellow fever booster vaccination. The DNA for the CDR3 is TGTGCCAGCAGTCGGGGTAGCAATCAGCCCCAGCATTTT. Residues: CASSRGSNQPQHF.